This entry lists 17 T cell receptor beta chains sequenced from one sample in a study of CD8 T cells in Susac syndrome. Random-hexamer reverse transcription was applied to roughly 0.5 to 1 ug RNA. MiXCR, applied by TCRdb to the immunoSEQ multiplex PCR reads, yields one record per CDR3 protein. The data show about 300,000 distinct CDR3 sequences, with around nine tenths seen just once and approximately 0.18% held by the top ten. Sequences were obtained from CD8+ T cells from PBMCs. These receptors all stem from a human donor with multiple sclerosis.

The chain recombines TRBV6-2 or TRBV6-3 with TRBJ2-7; 7 nucleotides agree with TRBD1. The J segment lost 2 bases and the V segment lost 2 bases, leaving 3 bases of the junction unmatched. This CDR3 is 14 amino acids long. Germline V gives CDR1 MNHEY, CDR2 SVGEGT. The CDR3 spells CASSYPDRAYEQYF. The CDR3 DNA follows: TGTGCCAGCAGTTACCCCGACAGGGCCTACGAGCAGTACTTC.

The V gene is TRBV7-2, the J gene TRBJ2-1, with D perhaps assigned TRBD1 or TRBD2 (5 bases each). This CDR3 comprises 16 residues. V was pared by 3 bases and J by 2 bases, with 14 bases between. CDR1 is SGHTA and CDR2 is FQGNSA in the germline V gene. The CDR3 loop reads CASSLAPGPTYNEQFF. The DNA for the CDR3 is TGTGCCAGCAGCTTGGCACCGGGACCTACCTACAATGAGCAGTTCTTC.

This chain uses TRBV29-1 with TRBJ1-3; D remains ambiguous. With 0 bases removed from V and 4 bases from J, the gap between germline ends came to 10 bases. Germline V gives CDR1 SQVTM, CDR2 ANQGSEA. The CDR3 has 14 amino acids. In nucleotides, the CDR3 is TGCAGCGTTGAAGATCGAGACGCCGGAAACACCATATATTTT. Its translation: CSVEDRDAGNTIYF.

This chain connects TRBV5-6 to TRBJ1-1; D unresolved. V was trimmed by 1 base and J by 6 bases, leaving 10 bases between them. The CDR3 contains 13 residues. Germline-derived CDR1 and CDR2 are SGHDT and YYEEEE. CDR3 loop: CASSLMGPAEAFF. The CDR3 coding sequence is TGTGCCAGCAGCTTGATGGGCCCCGCTGAAGCTTTCTTT.

The V gene is TRBV7-8, the J gene TRBJ1-1; 7 bases agree with TRBD1. This CDR3 region has 15 residues. With V trimmed by 8 bases and J by 11 bases, 20 bases remained unmatched. Germline CDR1 SGHVS, CDR2 FQNEAQ. CDR3 DNA sequence: TGTGCCAGCTCCCAGTCGGGAGGGGGCCTGGTACCCGCTTTCTTT. Protein product: CASSQSGGGLVPAFF.

The chain has TRBV27 and TRBJ1-4; 9 nucleotides align to TRBD1. This CDR3 comprises 18 residues. Germline CDR1 MNHEY, CDR2 SMNVEV (reference sequence). The J segment lost 8 bases and the V segment lost 6 bases, leaving 19 bases of the junction unmatched. CDR3 protein: CASSIDPIVGTGWEKLFF. In nucleotides, the CDR3 is TGTGCCAGCAGCATTGACCCAATTGTCGGGACAGGGTGGGAAAAACTGTTTTTT.

The rearrangement links TRBV27 to TRBJ2-1; the D call may be TRBD1 or TRBD2 (5 bases each). V was pared by 5 bases and J by 1 base, with 15 bases between. This CDR3 is built from 16 residues. The V gene's germline CDR1 is MNHEY and CDR2 SMNVEV (reference sequence). Here the CDR3 reads CASSPSGRPSYNEQFF. CDR3 nucleotide sequence: TGTGCCAGCAGTCCGTCGGGACGCCCGTCCTACAATGAGCAGTTCTTC.

The V gene is TRBV28, the J gene TRBJ2-7; 12 bases agree with TRBD2. The CDR3 consists of 15 residues. Germline assignment: CDR1 MDHEN and CDR2 SYDVKM. J gave up 3 bases and V 6 bases, and 6 bases lay outside the gene matches. CDR3 sequence: CASRQTSGGFYEQYF. The CDR3 bases are TGTGCCAGCAGGCAGACTAGCGGGGGTTTCTACGAGCAGTACTTC.

The sample holds many counts of this clonotype. The junction shows a germline mismatch at one end, possibly a read error. The rearrangement uses TRBV27 and TRBJ1-2, with TRBD1 as a possible D gene (6 bases). This CDR3 comprises 13 residues. Germline V gene sequence: CDR1 MNHEY, CDR2 SMNVEV (reference sequence). The CDR3 nucleotides are TGCGCCAGCAGCCTCGGGGGCGGCTATGGCTACACCTTC. It codes for CASSLGGGYGYTF.

The J gene is TRBJ1-5, the V gene TRBV5-6; D gene unclear. This CDR3 has 12 amino acids. Germline V lookup: CDR1 SGHDT, CDR2 YYEEEE. Between the trimmed V and J ends, which lost 4 bases and 3 bases, there was a span of 5 bases. CDR3 sequence reads: CASSRFNQPQHF. The CDR3, as DNA: TGTGCCAGCAGCCGTTTCAATCAGCCCCAGCATTTT.

V gene TRBV27 combines with J gene TRBJ2-1; the match to TRBD2 covers 14 bases. Unmatched junction bases numbered 5, after V lost 5 bases and J lost 5 bases. This CDR3 comprises 16 residues. Germline CDR1 reads MNHEY; CDR2 reads SMNVEV (reference sequence). CDR3 nucleotide sequence: TGTGCCAGCAGTGTGACTAGCGGGGGGGTCCACAATGAGCAGTTCTTC. This encodes CASSVTSGGVHNEQFF.

The chain carries TRBV18 and TRBJ2-1; a possible D gene is TRBD1 (6 bases). The V gene lost 2 bases and the J gene lost 8 bases, with 16 bases spanning the gap. Germline CDR1 is KGHSH and CDR2 is LQKENI. The CDR3 loop spans 15 amino acids. The CDR3 DNA follows: TGTGCCAGCTCACCAGATCGGACAGCCCCCCATGAGCAGTTCTTC. Protein product: CASSPDRTAPHEQFF. Looking up the rest from reference TRBV18 and TRBJ2-1 gives the full variable domain: NAGVMQNPRHLVRRRGQEARLRCSPMKGHSHVYWYRQLPEEGLKFMVYLQKENIIDESGMPKERFSAEFPKEGPSILRIQQVVRGDSAAYFCASSPDRTAPHEQFFGPGTRLTVL.

The V call is TRBV6-2 or TRBV6-3, the J call TRBJ1-6, with D possibly being TRBD1 (5 bases). V dropped 0 bases and J dropped 9 bases, with 12 bases sitting between them. Germline V lookup: CDR1 MNHEY, CDR2 SVGEGT. The CDR3 length is 15 residues. CDR3 residues: CASSYSRDGASPLHF. CDR3 coding DNA: TGTGCCAGCAGTTACTCTCGGGACGGGGCTTCACCCCTCCACTTT.

V usage is TRBV29-1 and J usage is TRBJ2-2, with D possibly matching TRBD1 (5 bases). The CDR3 is 12 amino acids. Germline loops: CDR1 SQVTM, CDR2 ANQGSEA. V was trimmed by 5 bases and J by 6 bases, leaving 10 bases between them. The CDR3 loop is CSVNNRPGELFF. CDR3 coding DNA: TGCAGCGTTAATAACAGGCCCGGGGAGCTGTTTTTT.

The chain uses TRBV20-1 and TRBJ2-1, with D possibly TRBD1 on 6 matching bases. Germline CDR1 reads DFQATT; CDR2 reads SNEGSKA (reference sequence). This CDR3 has 16 amino acids. V lost 3 bases and J lost 3, with 18 bases in between. The DNA for the CDR3 is TGCAGTGCTAGCACCCCACCAACAGGGATCTACAATGAGCAGTTCTTC. Translated, it gives CSASTPPTGIYNEQFF.

This chain links TRBV28 with TRBJ2-7, with a tentative D call TRBD1 (6 bases). The ends were cut back, 5 bases at V and 2 bases at J, with 19 bases in the middle. This CDR3 is built from 16 residues. Germline V CDR1 and CDR2: MDHEN, SYDVKM. CDR3 region: CASSPPFRTAAYEQYF. CDR3 sequence (DNA): TGTGCCAGCAGTCCGCCTTTTCGGACAGCGGCCTACGAGCAGTACTTC.

The chain combines TRBV9 with TRBJ1-2; D is unresolved. This CDR3 has 13 amino acids. V dropped 0 bases and J dropped 5 bases, with 8 bases sitting between them. Germline values: CDR1 SGDLS, CDR2 YYNGEE. The CDR3 region has the DNA TGTGCCAGCAGCGTAGGGCACGATTATGGCTACACCTTC. It specifies CASSVGHDYGYTF.